These T cell receptor beta chains were read from a single sample in a study of CD8+CD57+ T cells in acquired aplastic anemia. TCRdb itself ran the reads through MiXCR, one entry per CDR3 protein. The sample has 180,000 or so distinct CDR3 sequences; roughly half are singletons. Specimen: sorted CD4+, CD8+, or CD8+CD57+ T cells (not recorded which) from PBMCs. These receptor sequences come from a human donor with aplastic anemia. The CDR3 runs from the conserved cysteine through the conserved F or W. The D gene is left open where the match is weak. The size of a clone is reported for some rows only, either as once, few or many, or as a class for expanded clones.

.,TRBJ2-3,.,TRBV29-1,TGCAGCGTTCACCAGGGGACCATGTATTTT,CSVHQGTMYF
.,TRBJ2-7,.,TRBV29-1,TGCAGCGTTGTCCTAGCCGTCTCCTACGAGCAGTACTTC,CSVVLAVSYEQYF
.,TRBJ1-2,.,TRBV15,TGTGCCACCAGCAGAGCGGACGCCACTAACTATGGCTACACCTTC,CATSRADATNYGYTF
.,TRBJ1-6,TRBD1,TRBV10-3,TGTGCCATCAGCGGGGACAGGGCCAATTCACCCCTCCACTTT,CAISGDRANSPLHF
many,TRBJ1-1,.,TRBV4-1,TGCGCCAGCAGCCAAGATTGGGCATCTGAAGCTTTCTTT,CASSQDWASEAFF
few,TRBJ1-4,.,TRBV15,TGTGCCACCAGCAGAGATAGGTCGGCCCAGGGGGAAAAACTGTTTTTT,CATSRDRSAQGEKLFF
.,TRBJ2-3,TRBD2,TRBV20-1,TGCAGTGCTAGAGTTGGCGCTAGCGGAGTAGATACGCAGTATTTT,CSARVGASGVDTQYF
.,TRBJ2-5,.,TRBV7-6,TGTGCCAGCAGCCAAGGGATCCAGACCCAGTACTTC,CASSQGIQTQYF
.,TRBJ2-1,.,TRBV2,TGTGCCAGCAGTGATTCTGGGGCGGGGGAGCAGTTCTTC,CASSDSGAGEQFF
.,TRBJ2-7,TRBD2,TRBV12-3/TRBV12-4,TGTGCCAGCAGTATTAGCGGGGCAGCCTACGAGCAGTACTTC,CASSISGAAYEQYF
once,TRBJ2-7,.,TRBV20-1,TGCAGTGCTAGATCCGGGACGGCCCCAGGCGAGCAGTACTTC,CSARSGTAPGEQYF
many,TRBJ1-2,TRBD1,TRBV7-3,TGTGCCAGCAGCTTAAATTGGCAGGGGGAAGGCTACACCTTC,CASSLNWQGEGYTF
.,TRBJ2-7,.,TRBV7-8,TGTGCCTCCGGGGTGACAGAACGGTACGAGCAGTACTTC,CASGVTERYEQYF
few,TRBJ1-4,.,TRBV7-2,TGTGCCAGCAGCTTATCGGGTGGACAGAATGAAAAACTGTTTTTT,CASSLSGGQNEKLFF
.,TRBJ1-1,.,TRBV12-3/TRBV12-4,TGTGCCAGCAGTCCTAATCCGAGGGCGATGAACACTGAAGCTTTCTTT,CASSPNPRAMNTEAFF
many,TRBJ2-7,.,TRBV5-1,TGCGCCAGCAGCCTCCGGCTAGCTAACATCTACGAGCAGTACTTC,CASSLRLANIYEQYF
.,TRBJ1-4,TRBD1,TRBV5-5,TGTGCCAGCAGCACCGGGACAGGGGCTAATGAAAAACTGTTTTTT,CASSTGTGANEKLFF
once,TRBJ2-7,.,TRBV27,TGTGCCAGCAGTTCGACTACCTCTAGGGGGCAGTACTTC,CASSSTTSRGQYF
few,TRBJ2-7,.,TRBV12-5,TGTGCTAGTGCCTCCGGTGGGTACGAGCAGTACTTC,CASASGGYEQYF
.,TRBJ2-1,.,TRBV4-1,TGCGCCAGCAGCCAAGCAATTGGTGAGCAGTTCTTC,CASSQAIGEQFF
many,TRBJ1-5,.,TRBV5-6,TGTGCCAGCAGCTGGGGGGGTAATCAGCCCCAGCATTTT,CASSWGGNQPQHF
.,TRBJ2-3,TRBD2,TRBV7-2,TGTGCCAGCAGCTTAGCATTAGCGGGGGTTAAAAGCACAGATACGCAGTATTTT,CASSLALAGVKSTDTQYF
many,TRBJ1-3,TRBD1,TRBV7-9,TGTGCCAGCAGCATGACAGGGAGCTCTGGAAACACCATATATTTT,CASSMTGSSGNTIYF
many,TRBJ1-4,TRBD1,TRBV5-1,TGCGCCAGCAGCTCCCCAGGGGGAGAAAAACTGTTTTTT,CASSSPGGEKLFF
.,TRBJ1-2,.,TRBV16,TGTGCCAGCAGCCATAGTCTGATGACGGACTTCTATGGCTACACCTTC,CASSHSLMTDFYGYTF
few,TRBJ2-5,.,TRBV7-9,TGTGCCAGCAGCTTAGCCGCGGGTCCCCAAGAGACCCAGTACTTC,CASSLAAGPQETQYF